This TCR beta chain was sequenced during a study of blood T cell repertoires in COVID-19. Whole-study context: Samples representing acute and convalescent COVID-19 were sourced from the United States, Italy and Spain. T cells, B-cell-depleted T cells, or PBMCs provided the cDNA or gDNA that served as material.

Methods used by the authors: Reference gene primer amplification in the assay estimated nucleated cell counts. Generated by immunoSEQ multiplex PCR, the TCRdb table keeps only in-frame clones and is missing some. That table is the source of V, J and clone size, and D and trimming were worked out from the DNA. The sample lists around 470,000 clones, less than 95% seen once, with approximately 0.55% in the top ten. Participant reports of clinical history set cohort assignment. In germline, CDR1 is LNHDA, CDR2 SQIVND (reference sequence). This CDR3 has 16 residues. V shed 3 bases, J shed 7 bases, and the junction held 13 bases outside the gene matches.

Material for sequencing was PBMCs or T cells enriched from blood (not recorded which). The V gene is TRBV19, the J gene TRBJ2-5; 8 bases fit TRBD1. The sequence was collected from a man between 18 and 35 years old who had recovered from COVID-19. The CDR3 is CASSIAGGRRDVTQYF. The CDR3 DNA sequence: TGTGCCAGTAGTATCGCAGGGGGCCGGCGGGACGTGACCCAGTACTTC.